This is a list of T cell receptor beta chains from one sample in a study of blood T cell repertoires in COVID-19. Measured with immunoSEQ multiplex PCR; TCRdb has only the in-frame clones, and not every one. In the table there are fewer than 500,000 clones, roughly four fifths of which are singletons. The source material was peripheral blood. All receptors come from a human donor with acute or convalescent COVID-19. The donor label of this sample is uncertain. Each CDR3 is given with its conserved first and last residue. Fields, in order: clone size, D gene, V gene, J gene, CDR3 protein, CDR3 DNA. A D gene is named only where the DNA matches it firmly. Rows may omit the clone size; those that give it use once, few, many or a size class.

>few|TRBD1|TRBV7-6|TRBJ1-1
CASSPMQGALTEAFF
TGTGCCAGCAGCCCCATGCAGGGGGCTCTCACTGAAGCTTTCTTT
>NA|TRBD2|TRBV29-1|TRBJ2-7
CSVVPKRGQGYEQYF
TGCAGCGTTGTTCCAAAGCGGGGGCAAGGATACGAGCAGTACTTC
>NA|NA|TRBV5-1|TRBJ1-1
CASSPGHGNTEAFF
TGCGCCAGCAGCCCCGGACACGGGAACACTGAAGCTTTCTTT
>NA|NA|TRBV12-3/TRBV12-4|TRBJ1-1
CASSTRENTEAFF
TGTGCCAGCAGTACTCGGGAGAACACTGAAGCTTTCTTT
>NA|TRBD1|TRBV4-2|TRBJ1-3
CASSLTGSGNTIYF
TGTGCCAGCAGCCTGACAGGGAGTGGAAACACCATATATTTT
>NA|TRBD1|TRBV28|TRBJ2-7
CASSFTDRGNEQYF
TGTGCCAGCAGTTTCACGGACAGGGGTAACGAGCAGTACTTC
>NA|TRBD1|TRBV9|TRBJ1-2
CASSTRTGLAYGYTF
TGTGCCAGCAGCACGCGGACAGGGCTTGCCTATGGCTACACCTTC
>NA|NA|TRBV11-2|TRBJ2-4
CASSEFSRRTVLAKNIQYF
TGTGCCAGCAGCGAATTCAGTAGAAGGACAGTCCTAGCCAAAAACATTCAGTACTTC
>once|NA|TRBV7-2|TRBJ1-5
CASSDQGMSQPQHF
TGTGCCAGCAGCGACCAGGGGATGAGTCAGCCCCAGCATTTT
>NA|TRBD2|TRBV30|TRBJ2-3
CARIPAGGDTQYF
TGTGCCCGGATCCCGGCGGGGGGTGATACGCAGTATTTT
>once|TRBD1|TRBV19|TRBJ2-5
CASSVKQGIRQETQYF
TGTGCCAGTAGTGTTAAACAGGGGATTCGGCAAGAGACCCAGTACTTC
>many|NA|TRBV5-1|TRBJ1-3
CASSDGQNSGNTIYF
TGCGCCAGCAGCGACGGACAGAACTCTGGAAACACCATATATTTT